This T cell receptor beta chain is from a study of Graves' ophthalmopathy and Graves' hyperthyroidism. Overall study context: Peripheral blood was gathered at first diagnosis, ahead of any treatment whatsoever. Study-wide results and caveats: Appearing in blood as well were most expanded thyroid clonotypes above 0.001 frequency.

Amplifying from RNA transcripts, the study obtained TCR beta CDR3 regions. The authors performed first-round RT-PCR with HTBI primers and then a second-round multiplex PCR. MiXCR, applied by TCRdb to the multiplex PCR reads, yields one record per CDR3 protein. The sample holds approximately 150,000 distinct CDR3 sequences; 35% to 45% are singletons and the top ten take approximately 9%. Note on this clonotype: What it recognizes is unknown.

Symptoms, serum thyroxine and TRAb, thyroid ultrasound, and orbital computed tomography formed the diagnostic basis. V was shortened by 5 bases and J by 8 bases, with 22 bases between the two germline ends. The CDR3 loop spans 15 amino acids. Germline assignment: CDR1 SGHRS and CDR2 YFSETQ. The material sequenced was peripheral blood. The chain links TRBV5-1 to TRBJ1-2, with D possibly TRBD1 on 6 matching bases. The origin of this receptor is a man younger than 45 with Graves' ophthalmopathy. The chain's CDR3 is CASRSYGGASEGYTF. The CDR3 DNA sequence: TGCGCCAGCAGATCCTACGGGGGCGCCTCGGAGGGCTACACCTTC. Together with reference TRBV5-1 and TRBJ1-2, the CDR3 gives the full variable domain: KAGVTQTPRYLIKTRGQQVTLSCSPISGHRSVSWYQQTPGQGLQFLFEYFSETQRNKGNFPGRFSGRQFSNSRSEMNVSTLELGDSALYLCASRSYGGASEGYTFGSGTRLTVV.